This is a list of T cell receptor beta chains from one sample in a study of blood T cells in healthy people across ages. TCRdb reprocessed the 5' RACE reads via MiXCR and lists one record per CDR3 protein. The data hold hundreds of thousands of distinct CDR3 sequences, with roughly 34% observed a single time. The sequenced sample consisted of blood. The receptor source for this set is a man between 18 and 29 years old in good health. The CDR3 runs from the conserved cysteine through the conserved F or W. D genes are given only for firm matches. Clone size is stated in some rows and not others, as once, few, many or a class when expanded.

clone_size	v_call	d_call	j_call	cdr3_nt	cdr3_aa
.	TRBV10-3	TRBD1	TRBJ1-4	TGTGCCATCAGTGGAGGGACAGGGGAACTGTTTTTT	CAISGGTGELFF
many	TRBV9	.	TRBJ2-5	TGTGCCAGCAGCGTAGAAGGGAACCAAGAGACCCAGTACTTC	CASSVEGNQETQYF
.	TRBV12-3/TRBV12-4	.	TRBJ2-3	TGTGCCACCACGGGGGGCATGAGCACAGATACGCAGTATTTT	CATTGGMSTDTQYF
few	TRBV29-1	.	TRBJ1-2	TGCAGCGTCGAGGAGGGGACCTATGGCTACACCTTC	CSVEEGTYGYTF
many	TRBV4-3	.	TRBJ2-7	TGCGCCAGCAGCCAATTCCAGGGCTCCTACGAGCAGTACTTC	CASSQFQGSYEQYF
.	TRBV19	.	TRBJ2-1	TGTGCCAGTAGCCCAGGTGGGGGGGCCAATGAGCAGTTCTTC	CASSPGGGANEQFF
.	TRBV7-2	TRBD1	TRBJ1-5	TGTGCCAGCAGCTTTGGACAGGGGCTAGGGCAGCCCCAGCATTTT	CASSFGQGLGQPQHF
few	TRBV21-1	.	TRBJ1-1	TGTGCCAGCAGCAAAGAACTAGTTAGGGACAGGCCCCAAAAATTGAACACTGAAGCTTTCTTT	CASSKELVRDRPQKLNTEAFF
.	TRBV2	TRBD2	TRBJ2-3	TGTGCCAACAAACTAGCGGGGGGCACAGATACGCAGTATTTT	CANKLAGGTDTQYF
few	TRBV20-1	.	TRBJ2-1	TGCAGTGCTAGAGTCGCGGGCAAATACAATGAGCAGTTCTTC	CSARVAGKYNEQFF
.	TRBV20-1	.	TRBJ1-4	TGCAGTGCTAGAGGGGATACGGAACCGAATGAAAAACTGTTTTTT	CSARGDTEPNEKLFF
few	TRBV7-3	.	TRBJ1-1	TGTGCCAGCAGCCCGGTCCCGGGACTGAACACTGAAGCTTTCTTT	CASSPVPGLNTEAFF
.	TRBV4-2	TRBD1	TRBJ1-1	TGTGCCAGCAGCACCCGGGACAGGGTGGCCATGAACACTGAAGCTTTCTTT	CASSTRDRVAMNTEAFF
.	TRBV20-1	.	TRBJ1-5	TGCAGTGCTATACCGGGGTCTGAGCAGCCCCAGCATTTT	CSAIPGSEQPQHF
few	TRBV7-9	.	TRBJ1-1	TGTGCCAGCAGCTTAGACATAAGTGAAGCTTTCTTT	CASSLDISEAFF
few	TRBV15	TRBD2	TRBJ2-5	TGTGCCACCAGCACATTATCGGGGGGGTACTACAATGAGCAGTACTTC	CATSTLSGGYYNEQYF
few	TRBV2	.	TRBJ1-2	TGTGCCAGCAGTGAAGATCCCCAAGCGGATGGCTACACCTTC	CASSEDPQADGYTF
few	TRBV20-1	TRBD1	TRBJ2-3	TGCAGTGCTAAACGACAGGGCGGTAGGGGCACAGATACGCAGTATTTT	CSAKRQGGRGTDTQYF
.	TRBV27	.	TRBJ1-1	TGTGCCAGCCAGAGGGCGATTCTGAACACTGAAGCTTTCTTT	CASQRAILNTEAFF
.	TRBV20-1	.	TRBJ2-6	TGCAGTGCGTTAATAGGGGCCTCCGGGGCCAACGTCCTGACTTTC	CSALIGASGANVLTF
.	TRBV12-3/TRBV12-4	TRBD1	TRBJ2-7	TGTGCCAGCAGGACCGGGACAGGGCTCGACAATGAGCAGTACTTC	CASRTGTGLDNEQYF
.	TRBV9	.	TRBJ2-2	TGTGCCAGCAGCGTAGAGCGTAACACCGGGGAGCTGTTTTTT	CASSVERNTGELFF
.	TRBV20-1	.	TRBJ2-3	TGCATTGCTAAAGGGTTAGGGCTCCTGCCGGGGGATACGCAGTATTTT	CIAKGLGLLPGDTQYF
.	TRBV20-1	TRBD1	TRBJ2-7	TGCAGTGCTAGACTCCGGACAGGGGGGATCTACGAGCAGTACTTC	CSARLRTGGIYEQYF
many	TRBV29-1	TRBD2	TRBJ2-4	TGCAGCGTTGGAGCGGGGGGAGCCAAAAACATTCAGTACTTC	CSVGAGGAKNIQYF
few	TRBV4-3	.	TRBJ2-7	TGCGCCAGCAGCCAAGATACGCTAGGCCCCTACGAGCAGTACTTC	CASSQDTLGPYEQYF
.	TRBV7-2	.	TRBJ2-1	TGTGCCAGCAGCGTCGCAGGGGCCTCCAATGAGCAGTTCTTC	CASSVAGASNEQFF
few	TRBV7-9	TRBD2	TRBJ2-3	TGTGCCAGCAGCCTCCGACTAGCGGGGAACACAGATACGCAGTATTTT	CASSLRLAGNTDTQYF
few	TRBV18	.	TRBJ1-5	TGTGCCAGCTCACCTTTCCCGACCGGGGGGATCGATAGCAATCAGCCCCAGCATTTT	CASSPFPTGGIDSNQPQHF
.	TRBV24-1	TRBD2	TRBJ2-5	TGTGCCACCAGTTCGGGAGGAAGACAGACCCAGTACTTC	CATSSGGRQTQYF
.	TRBV14	.	TRBJ2-5	TGTGCCGGCAGCCAAGTGGGAGAGCAGTACTTC	CAGSQVGEQYF
once	TRBV9	.	TRBJ2-7	TGTGCCAGCAGCGTAGGGCTTGAAGGGAGCTACGAGCAGTACTTC	CASSVGLEGSYEQYF
.	TRBV20-1	.	TRBJ2-1	TGCAGTGCTTCCGGCAGGGCCGCTACCTACGAGCAGTTCTTC	CSASGRAATYEQFF
few	TRBV7-2	TRBD1	TRBJ2-1	TGTGCCAGTAATCCCGGGACAGGGATTGAGGGTGAGCAGTTCTTC	CASNPGTGIEGEQFF
.	TRBV10-3	TRBD2	TRBJ2-1	TGTGCCATCAGGTCGACTAGCGGGGGGGAGGTGGCCTCCTACAATGAGCAGTTCTTC	CAIRSTSGGEVASYNEQFF
few	TRBV20-1	.	TRBJ2-7	TGCAGTGCTAGAGACCCATCCCGGGGCCTCAACGAGCAGTACTTC	CSARDPSRGLNEQYF
.	TRBV4-2	.	TRBJ2-7	TGTGCCAGCAGCCAAGACAGGGACGGACTTTACGAGCAGTACTTC	CASSQDRDGLYEQYF
.	TRBV6-6	.	TRBJ1-1	TGTGCCAGCAGTTACTCAGGACAGCGAACCTTGAACACTGAAGCTTTCTTT	CASSYSGQRTLNTEAFF
.	TRBV7-2	.	TRBJ1-6	TGTGCCAGCAGCTTAGGGACAATAAATTCACCCCTCCACTTT	CASSLGTINSPLHF
.	TRBV20-1	.	TRBJ2-5	TGCAGTGCTAGCCCCCCACGGGGACGACCCCAAGAGACCCAGTACTTC	CSASPPRGRPQETQYF
few	TRBV30	.	TRBJ1-2	TGTGCCTGGAGTTCAGTAGGGGTGACAGTTGGTGGTTACACCTTC	CAWSSVGVTVGGYTF
.	TRBV6-5	.	TRBJ2-5	TGTGCCAGCAGCAGTCGACAGGTCCAAGAGACCCAGTACTTC	CASSSRQVQETQYF
.	TRBV4-1	TRBD1	TRBJ1-1	TGCGCCAGCAGCCTTGTCCGGGGCAGGGGGAGTTTGAACACTGAAGCTTTCTTT	CASSLVRGRGSLNTEAFF
.	TRBV29-1	.	TRBJ2-2	TGCAGCTCCGAGGGGGAGGAGCCCGGGGAGCTGTTTTTT	CSSEGEEPGELFF
.	TRBV7-2	TRBD1	TRBJ1-2	TGTGCCAGCAGCTTAGGAGACAGGGTTGGTGGCTACACCTTC	CASSLGDRVGGYTF
few	TRBV6-2/TRBV6-3	.	TRBJ2-2	TGTGCCAGCATCAAATCCGGGACCGGGGAGCTGTTTTTT	CASIKSGTGELFF
.	TRBV20-1	.	TRBJ2-6	TGCAGTGCTAGGGGGGACGGATCCTCTGGGGCCAACGTCCTGACTTTC	CSARGDGSSGANVLTF
.	TRBV4-3	.	TRBJ2-7	TGCGCCAGCAGCCAAGAGAACAGGGTCGGCGAGCAGTACTTC	CASSQENRVGEQYF
many	TRBV4-1	.	TRBJ1-5	TGCGCCAGCAGCCAAGGTGTGGGGGCTAGCCAGCCCCAGCATTTT	CASSQGVGASQPQHF
few	TRBV4-1	TRBD1	TRBJ1-2	TGCGCCAGCAGCCAAGATAGGTTGGGGACAGGGGTGCATGGCTACACCTTC	CASSQDRLGTGVHGYTF
once	TRBV6-2/TRBV6-3	.	TRBJ1-1	TGTGCCAGCAGTCGTGGTGGGGCCGCTGAAGCTTTCTTT	CASSRGGAAEAFF
.	TRBV2	.	TRBJ2-1	TGTGCCAGCAGCGAAGACTTATATGAGCAGTTCTTC	CASSEDLYEQFF
.	TRBV28	.	TRBJ1-5	TGTGCCAGCAGTTGGGGGTTTCAGCCCCAGCATTTT	CASSWGFQPQHF
.	TRBV4-2	TRBD1	TRBJ2-1	TGTGCCAGCAGCCAAGATGGGGGGACAGGGCTCTACAATGAGCAGTTCTTC	CASSQDGGTGLYNEQFF
.	TRBV7-8	TRBD1	TRBJ1-4	TGTGCCAGCAGCTCCCAGGCTACTCGGACAGGGATTGCGACTAATGAAAAACTGTTTTTT	CASSSQATRTGIATNEKLFF
few	TRBV10-3	.	TRBJ2-4	TGTGCCATCAGTGAGGGGGGTCTAGCCAAAAACATTCAGTACTTC	CAISEGGLAKNIQYF
.	TRBV29-1	.	TRBJ1-2	TGCAGCGTTGAAAGCAGGGCAGGCTACACCTTC	CSVESRAGYTF
few	TRBV7-2	TRBD1	TRBJ1-1	TGTGCCAGCAGCTTAGTGCAGGGGGCGGCCACTGAAGCTTTCTTT	CASSLVQGAATEAFF
.	TRBV11-2	TRBD1	TRBJ1-1	TGTGCCAGCACCCGACAGGGGATGAACACTGAAGCTTTCTTT	CASTRQGMNTEAFF